This is a list of T cell receptor beta chains from one sample in a study of radiotherapy plus CTLA-4 blockade in lung cancer. Some clones are missing from TCRdb's copy, which holds only in-frame ones; the method was immunoSEQ multiplex PCR. This table holds about 98,000 clones, roughly four fifths found once. This material consisted of peripheral blood, taken from a patient treated with radiotherapy plus ipilimumab. These receptors all stem from a human donor with non-small cell lung cancer who had a partial response to radiotherapy plus ipilimumab. CDR3s include the opening cysteine and the closing phenylalanine or tryptophan. The order of the fields is V gene, J gene, D gene, CDR3 protein. A D gene is named only where the DNA matches it firmly.

V: TRBV7-2; J: TRBJ2-1; D: TRBD1; CDR3: CASSPGQANNEQFF
V: TRBV29-1; J: TRBJ2-5; D: .; CDR3: CSVPKGGGETQYF
V: TRBV5-6; J: TRBJ2-7; D: .; CDR3: CASSSISEAYEQYF
V: TRBV10-3; J: TRBJ1-2; D: .; CDR3: CAPPDSSPTNYGYTF
V: TRBV9; J: TRBJ2-3; D: TRBD2; CDR3: CASSVSGIFTDTQYF
V: TRBV6-5; J: TRBJ2-7; D: .; CDR3: CASRRGNEQYF
V: TRBV9; J: TRBJ2-3; D: TRBD2; CDR3: CASSVALAEGDTQYF
V: TRBV18; J: TRBJ1-1; D: .; CDR3: CASSPESTEAFF
V: TRBV7-7; J: TRBJ2-1; D: TRBD1; CDR3: CASSLTGGTYNEQFF
V: TRBV28; J: TRBJ1-5; D: TRBD1; CDR3: CASSRQGAINQPQHF
V: TRBV6-1; J: TRBJ2-1; D: .; CDR3: CASGGGDLINEQFF
V: TRBV6-1; J: TRBJ1-2; D: TRBD1; CDR3: CASRRSGGDHYGYTF
V: TRBV5-1; J: TRBJ2-3; D: TRBD1; CDR3: CASSDDRGPDTQYF
V: TRBV28; J: TRBJ2-5; D: TRBD2; CDR3: CASSFGRTSGETQYF
V: TRBV7-7; J: TRBJ1-1; D: .; CDR3: CASSRQQNTEAFF
V: TRBV23-1; J: TRBJ2-1; D: TRBD1; CDR3: CASSQGHRTGEYNEQFF
V: TRBV28; J: TRBJ2-4; D: TRBD1; CDR3: CASSSGGSWNIQYF
V: TRBV19; J: TRBJ1-2; D: TRBD1; CDR3: CASSNQGQGHLHNYGYTF
V: TRBV18; J: TRBJ2-1; D: TRBD2; CDR3: CASSPSGNNEQFF
V: TRBV7-2; J: TRBJ1-1; D: TRBD1; CDR3: CASSVPGGTEAFF